This T cell receptor (beta chain) comes out of a study of blood T cell repertoires in COVID-19. Study background: Spain, Italy and the United States supplied samples that represented acute and convalescent COVID-19. PBMCs, B-cell-depleted T cells, or T cells were the source of the cDNA or gDNA that made up the material.

V was shortened by 10 bases and J by 4 bases, with 12 bases between the two germline ends. Germline V lookup: CDR1 KGHDR, CDR2 SFDVKD. The CDR3 covers 13 residues. Under the authors' procedure: Scientists estimated how many nucleated cells there were by amplifying reference gene primers. Some clones are missing from TCRdb's copy, which holds only in-frame ones; the method was immunoSEQ multiplex PCR. That table gives V, J and clone size, and the DNA gave D and trimming. Among under 150,000 clones listed, over 60% were seen once. Material for sequencing was peripheral blood. The source of this sequence is a man older than 75 with acute or convalescent COVID-19. The chain joins TRBV24-1 to TRBJ2-2; D possibly corresponds to TRBD1 (6 bases). The CDR3 region has the DNA TGTGCCACTGGGCGAGGGGGCACCGGGGAGCTGTTTTTT. Its protein is CATGRGGTGELFF.